This T cell receptor beta chain is from a study of regulatory T cells in long-lasting Graves disease. Points from the study as a whole: Among the persistent patients, about 3,000 public clonotypes were shared, more than the roughly 900 shared among new patients. When disease was persistent, TRBV28, TRBJ1-2 and TRBJ2-5 were the favored segments.

V trimming: 5 bases; J trimming: 1 base; junction bases outside the gene matches: 9. This CDR3 contains 17 residues. Germline V gene data show CDR1 as SGHVS and CDR2 as FNYEAQ. Time point meaning: newly diagnosed GD, antithyroid drugs for less than 3 months. Extracted RNA from PBMCs served as the source of the TCR library. HTBI primers from iRepertoire and Arm-PCR of CDR3 regions yielded the TCR beta libraries. One entry per CDR3 protein, called by TCRdb with MiXCR from the multiplex PCR reads. The sample gives about 200,000 distinct CDR3 sequences, roughly 19% of which show up once; approximately 10% is in the top ten. This clonotype was seen ten or more times. Its antigen is still unknown. The same sample was also studied in work on T cells in Graves' hyperthyroidism and ophthalmopathy.

The chain uses TRBV7-6 and TRBJ2-3, with 10 bases fitting TRBD2. Sequencing used peripheral blood mononuclear cells (PBMCs), obtained at new diagnosis, from a patient treated with antithyroid drugs. This receptor was obtained from a woman in her thirties with Graves disease. The CDR3 loop is CASSPTQTSGGTDTQYF. The CDR3 nucleotides are TGTGCCAGCAGCCCTACGCAAACTAGCGGGGGCACAGATACGCAGTATTTT.